This T cell receptor (beta chain) was captured in a study of read filtering for tumor transcriptome and immune sequencing (dated by TCRdb to 2020 to 2022). Regarding the research as a whole: The cohort had around 16 male and approximately 15 female patients with a mean age of about 66 years, ranging from about 45 to 85. After DNase treatment, whole-transcriptome libraries were prepared using the TruSeq RNA Access Library Prep Kit. One main goal was a read-filtering strategy for immune repertoire data, in particular deciding whether clonotypes backed by only one read should be removed. Per sample, about 4.05 to 10.27 million TCR-region mapped reads were obtained with IR-seq, compared with only 85 to 1273 with RNA-seq. The study compared TCR repertoires from targeted immune repertoire sequencing and bulk whole-transcriptome sequencing run on the same bone marrow samples. By revised international staging, 8 patients were R-ISS I, about 15 were R-ISS II and about seven were R-ISS III. Summary of the overall study and its limitations: Compared with RNA-seq, IR-seq captured clonotypes at much greater depth and more reliably, and a smaller IR-seq throughput was enough to identify most of the shared clonotypes. The sorted CD138-negative fraction was not purified T cells but a mixed bone marrow immune population. Single-read clonotypes made up roughly 82% of clonotypes but only approximately 3.7% of total reads in IR-seq, compared with about 77% of clonotypes and approximately 40% of reads in RNA-seq. When single-read clonotypes were removed, the proportions of shared clonotypes in IR-seq and RNA-seq correlated more strongly.

The CDR3 numbers 16 residues from cysteine through phenylalanine. CDR3 DNA is the only sequence kept; it has 48 bases, read in frame from the first base. The germline V gene yields MDHEN for CDR1 and SYDVKM for CDR2. Relative to germline, V is missing 4 bases and J is missing 0 bases, with 7 bases of the junction outside any gene match. This clonotype showed up many times. Its antigen specificity is not known. Per-base qualities were not stored, and no clone one base away is much larger. Starting from 350 to 450 ng RNA, TCR libraries were constructed with the Immunoverse kit using molecular barcoded adaptors that cover the alpha/delta and beta/gamma chains. The same RNA used for transcriptome sequencing was used for TCR library preparation. TCR libraries were sequenced on an Illumina HiSeq 4000 with 2 x 150 cycles. As for how the authors treated the data: MiXCR aligned TCR reads to human V, D, J and C references and assembled the aligned reads into CDR3 clonotypes, with quality filtering and error correction included. The tcR package in R was used to analyze clonotype counts and gene usage diversity. For inspection of raw mapping reads, RNA-seq reads were mapped by STAR aligner version 2.5.3a onto GRCh37 of the human genome. To test the effect of sequencing depth on detected clonotypes, IR-seq fastq files were randomly downsampled using Seqtk 1.3. The public reads were reanalyzed by TCRdb: fastp trimming at Q25, MiXCR alignment, in-frame beta chains only. Each CDR3 protein appears once, grouped with its most common genes and DNA. TCRdb assigned the V and J calls; the authors' analysis was not used. Across this sample there are some 38,000 distinct CDR3 sequences, with 12% seen only once. The leading ten clones occupy roughly a third of the sample.

Bone marrow was sampled from every patient at the time of active disease. Isolation of bone marrow mononuclear cells was performed by Ficoll-Hypaque density gradient centrifugation. To remove myeloma plasma cells, the cells were labeled with CD138 magnetic microbeads on a MACS separator, and CD138-negative cells were then collected by negative selection. The purity of the isolated cells was checked by flow cytometry with CD138 antibodies on an Attune NxT. TRIzol reagent was used to extract total RNA, which was then quantified with a NanoDrop spectrophotometer. For each patient, paired RNA-seq and IR-seq were run on the CD138-negative bone marrow sample from that patient.

Sequenced input: a population of CD138-negative cells sorted from bone marrow. What the cell subset or site label conveys for this sample: bone marrow mononuclear cells depleted of CD138+ plasma/myeloma cells by negative magnetic selection. This TCR was recovered from a donor aged 40 or over with multiple myeloma. The chain is assembled from TRBV28 and TRBJ2-7, with 9 middle bases fitting TRBD1. The DNA sequence follows: TGTGCCAGCAGTTCACCGGGACAGGGAATCTCCTACGAGCAGTACTTC. Its amino acids are CASSSPGQGISYEQYF.